This TCR beta chain was recorded in a study of blood T cell repertoires in COVID-19. On the study more broadly: From the United States, Italy and Spain came samples of acute and convalescent COVID-19. PBMCs, B-cell-depleted T cells, or T cells were the source of the cDNA or gDNA that made up the material.

Produced via immunoSEQ multiplex PCR; TCRdb's table is partial and in-frame only. The sample holds about 140,000 clones, around 80% seen once. This clone was seen a handful of times. The TCR comes from a man aged 55 to 70 with acute or convalescent COVID-19. Sequenced material: peripheral blood.

CDR3 sequence (DNA): TGCAGCGCTCAGGGGGACGCCTACAATGAGCAGTTCTTC. It yields the protein CSAQGDAYNEQFF. The chain uses TRBV29-1 and TRBJ2-1, with 7 bases that match TRBD1. CDR3 length: 13 amino acids. The trim removed 7 bases at V and 2 bases at J, leaving 5 bases unmatched. The V gene's germline CDR1 is SQVTM and CDR2 ANQGSEA.